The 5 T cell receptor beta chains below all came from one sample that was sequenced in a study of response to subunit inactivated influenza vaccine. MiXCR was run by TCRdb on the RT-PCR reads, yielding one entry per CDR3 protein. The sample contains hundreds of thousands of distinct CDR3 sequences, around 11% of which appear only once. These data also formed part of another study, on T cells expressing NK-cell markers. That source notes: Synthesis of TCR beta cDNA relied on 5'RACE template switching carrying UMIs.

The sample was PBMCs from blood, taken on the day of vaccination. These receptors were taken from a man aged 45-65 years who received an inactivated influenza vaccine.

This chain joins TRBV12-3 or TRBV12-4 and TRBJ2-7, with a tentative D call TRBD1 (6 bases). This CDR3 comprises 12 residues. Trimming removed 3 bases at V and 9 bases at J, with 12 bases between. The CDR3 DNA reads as TGTGCCAGCAGTTTGATTACAGGGCGGCAGTACTTC. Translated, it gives CASSLITGRQYF.

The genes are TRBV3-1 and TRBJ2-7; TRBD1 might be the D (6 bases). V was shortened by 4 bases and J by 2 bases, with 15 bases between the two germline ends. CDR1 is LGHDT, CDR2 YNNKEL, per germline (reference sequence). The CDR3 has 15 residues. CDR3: CASSLRGTRPYEQYF. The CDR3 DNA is TGTGCCAGCAGCCTCAGGGGAACTCGCCCCTACGAGCAGTACTTC.

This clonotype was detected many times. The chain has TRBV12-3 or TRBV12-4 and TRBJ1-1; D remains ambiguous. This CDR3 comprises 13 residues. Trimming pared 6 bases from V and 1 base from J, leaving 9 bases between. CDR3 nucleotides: TGTGCCAGCAGCGTTCGGGGGAACACTGAAGCTTTCTTT. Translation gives CASSVRGNTEAFF.

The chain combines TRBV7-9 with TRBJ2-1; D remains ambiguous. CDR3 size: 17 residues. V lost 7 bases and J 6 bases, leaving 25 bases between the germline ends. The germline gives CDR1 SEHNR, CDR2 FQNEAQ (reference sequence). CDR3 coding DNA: TGTGCCAGCATCCCTAGGCCCACAGCTTTTAGTGTCAATGAGCAGTTCTTC. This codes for CASIPRPTAFSVNEQFF.

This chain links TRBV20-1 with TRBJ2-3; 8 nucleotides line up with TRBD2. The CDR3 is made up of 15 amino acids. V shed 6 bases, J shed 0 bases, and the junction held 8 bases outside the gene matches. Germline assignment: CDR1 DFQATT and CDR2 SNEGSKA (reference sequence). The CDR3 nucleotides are TGCAGTGCGGTGAGCGGGAGCGGGAGCACAGATACGCAGTATTTT. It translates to CSAVSGSGSTDTQYF.